Below are 5 T cell receptor beta chains sequenced from a single sample in a study of T-cell memory formation after mild COVID-19 (TCRdb year 2021). The library relied on 5' RACE. These reads were obtained on an Illumina NovaSeq 6000. Using fastp trimming at Q25 and MiXCR clonotype assembly, TCRdb reanalyzed the public sequencing data and kept in-frame beta chains. Every distinct CDR3 protein forms one entry, paired with its most common genes and DNA. The sample has 75,000 to 90,000 distinct CDR3 sequences on record, over 11% of them singletons. 25% to 35% of the sample is taken by the ten largest. The material sequenced was PBMCs or a T cell subset sorted from them (not recorded which). These TCRs come from an adult woman who had mild COVID-19 (a few samples of this study predate the infection). The sample titles of this study are shuffled in the database, so cell type and time point are left out; the donor was told from shared clones.

This clonotype has only a few counts. The chain links TRBV25-1 to TRBJ2-1; D may match TRBD1 or TRBD2 (5 bases each). The V end lost 3 bases, the J end lost 4 bases, and 13 bases lay between the germline ends. CDR3 length equals 15 residues. The germline gives CDR1 MGHDK, CDR2 SYGVNS. CDR3 coding DNA: TGTGCCAGCAGTGAGGGGGTGGTTCTATACAATGAGCAGTTCTTC. It translates to CASSEGVVLYNEQFF.

In its sample, this clonotype was seen many times. The V and J genes are TRBV20-1 and TRBJ2-3, with D unresolved. Per germline, CDR1 DFQATT and CDR2 SNEGSKA (reference sequence). CDR3 length: 16 residues. Between the trimmed V and J ends, which lost 0 bases and 1 base, there was a span of 14 bases. CDR3 sequence: CSARDPFLVRTDTQYF. The CDR3 nucleotides read TGCAGTGCTAGAGATCCCTTTTTGGTCCGCACAGATACGCAGTATTTT.

This clonotype has only a few counts. The chain recombines TRBV4-3 with TRBJ2-7; 8 bases are a match to TRBD2. V was clipped by 6 bases and J by 3 bases; unmatched bases: 7. Germline lookup yields CDR1 LGHNA and CDR2 YSLEER. CDR3 length equals 14 residues. The CDR3 loop reads CASSRAGAGYEQYF. The CDR3 coding sequence is TGCGCCAGCAGTAGAGCGGGAGCAGGCTACGAGCAGTACTTC.

Written as DNA, the CDR3 is TGTGCCAGCAGCCAAGTAGAACAGCCTAGCTTGTCTGAAGCTTTCTTT. Encoded protein: CASSQVEQPSLSEAFF. This chain joins TRBV3-1 and TRBJ1-1; D remains ambiguous. The germline V gene has CDR1 LGHDT and CDR2 YNNKEL (reference sequence). V was pared by 1 base and J by 6 bases, with 18 bases between. This CDR3 comprises 16 residues.

This clonotype was counted between two and nine times. This rearrangement joins TRBV12-3 or TRBV12-4 to TRBJ2-7, with unresolved D. This CDR3 comprises 11 residues. The germline V and J ends were trimmed by 6 bases and 5 bases, with 8 bases remaining between them. CDR3 amino acids: CASSLNHEQYF. CDR3 DNA: TGTGCCAGCAGCCTGAATCACGAGCAGTACTTC.